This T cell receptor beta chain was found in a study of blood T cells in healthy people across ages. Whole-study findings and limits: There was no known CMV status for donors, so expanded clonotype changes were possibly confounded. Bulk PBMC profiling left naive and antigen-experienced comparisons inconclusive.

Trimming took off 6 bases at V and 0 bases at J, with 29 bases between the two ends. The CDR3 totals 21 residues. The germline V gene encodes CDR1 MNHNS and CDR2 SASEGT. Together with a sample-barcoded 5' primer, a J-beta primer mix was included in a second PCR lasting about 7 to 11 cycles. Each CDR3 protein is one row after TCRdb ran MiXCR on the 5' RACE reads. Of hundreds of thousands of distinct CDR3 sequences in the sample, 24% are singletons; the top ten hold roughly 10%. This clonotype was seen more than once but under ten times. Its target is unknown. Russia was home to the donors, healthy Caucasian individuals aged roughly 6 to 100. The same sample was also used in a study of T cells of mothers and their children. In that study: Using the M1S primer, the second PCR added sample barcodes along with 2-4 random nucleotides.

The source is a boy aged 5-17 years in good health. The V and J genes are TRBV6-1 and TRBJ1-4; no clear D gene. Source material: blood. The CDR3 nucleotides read TGTGCCAGCAGAGCCACAGACGACCGTTTCTATGTCTCCTCAACTAATGAAAAACTGTTTTTT. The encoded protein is CASRATDDRFYVSSTNEKLFF.